Listed below are T cell receptor beta chains from one sample, sequenced in a study of blood T cell repertoires in COVID-19. TCRdb's table, derived via immunoSEQ multiplex PCR, lists solely in-frame clones and lacks some. This table has tens of thousands of clones, 80% to 90% appearing once. Material: peripheral blood. Every receptor here comes from a woman in her sixties with acute or convalescent COVID-19. Each CDR3 is given with its conserved first and last residue. The D gene is left open where the match is weak. Clone size, where shown, is once, few, many, or a class for clones that have expanded.

v_call	j_call	cdr3_length	d_call	clone_size	cdr3_nt	cdr3_aa
TRBV18	TRBJ1-2	15	-	few	TGTGCCAGCTCACCGGACGGACAGCTCAATAATGGCTACACCTTC	CASSPDGQLNNGYTF
TRBV5-8	TRBJ1-4	14	TRBD1	-	TGTGCCAGCAGCTTGAGGACAGGGAACGAAAAACTGTTTTTT	CASSLRTGNEKLFF
TRBV7-9	TRBJ1-1	13	TRBD1	-	TGTGCCAGCAGTCGGGACAGGGGCACTGAAGCTTTCTTT	CASSRDRGTEAFF
TRBV2	TRBJ1-5	16	-	-	TGTGCCAGCAGTGCTCGGGGGGTCCTGGGCAATCAGCCCCAGCATTTT	CASSARGVLGNQPQHF
TRBV30	TRBJ1-2	13	TRBD1	-	TGTGCCTGGTGGGGGACAGGGCCCTATGGCTACACCTTC	CAWWGTGPYGYTF
TRBV11-3	TRBJ2-1	17	-	-	TGTGCCAGCAGCTTGGGATGGGGACACAGCTCCTACAATGAGCAGTTCTTC	CASSLGWGHSSYNEQFF
TRBV11-2	TRBJ2-5	11	-	-	TGTGCCAGCAGCCCCGGGGAGACCCAGTACTTC	CASSPGETQYF
TRBV19	TRBJ1-5	17	-	-	TGTGCCAGTAGTTGGCGGGGGTGGGCGGAGATCAATCAGCCCCAGCATTTT	CASSWRGWAEINQPQHF
TRBV27	TRBJ2-5	16	-	-	TGTGCCAGCAGAATGATCTCCTGGGAGCCCGGGGGGACCCAGTACTTC	CASRMISWEPGGTQYF
TRBV12-5	TRBJ1-6	14	-	many	TGTGCTAGTGGCCCGGACGGGGGAAGTTCACCCCTCCACTTT	CASGPDGGSSPLHF
TRBV18	TRBJ1-1	15	-	-	TGTGCCAGCTCACTAGGGGCAGGTTGGAACACTGAAGCTTTCTTT	CASSLGAGWNTEAFF
TRBV7-2	TRBJ2-3	14	TRBD2	-	TGTGCCAGCAGCTTAGGAGCGGGGGCAGATACGCAGTATTTT	CASSLGAGADTQYF
TRBV6-5	TRBJ1-1	16	-	-	TGTGCCAGCAGTTACTCGTGGTTGGGGCCGAACACTGAAGCTTTCTTT	CASSYSWLGPNTEAFF
TRBV19	TRBJ2-7	15	-	-	TGTGCCAGTAGTCTAAAGAGAGACAGCTACTACGAGCAGTACTTC	CASSLKRDSYYEQYF
TRBV19	TRBJ1-1	13	-	-	TGTGCCAGTAGGAGGACAGTGAACACTGAAGCTTTCTTT	CASRRTVNTEAFF
TRBV19	TRBJ1-2	14	TRBD1	-	TGTGCCAGTAGTACTGGGACGGACAGGGCGGGCTACACCTTC	CASSTGTDRAGYTF
TRBV5-1	TRBJ1-2	13	-	-	TGCGCCAGCAGCTTATCAGATCCCCATGGCTACACCTTC	CASSLSDPHGYTF
TRBV11-1	TRBJ1-6	15	TRBD1	-	TGTGCCAGCAGCCCAGGACAGGGCTATAATTCACCCCTCCACTTT	CASSPGQGYNSPLHF
TRBV6-6	TRBJ1-2	15	TRBD1	-	TGTGCCAGCAATTCTCAGGACAGGGCCGGCTATGGCTACACCTTC	CASNSQDRAGYGYTF
TRBV19	TRBJ2-2	15	TRBD1	-	TGTGCCACCCAAGGGCAGGGGGCATCGACCGGGGAGCTGTTTTTT	CATQGQGASTGELFF
TRBV29-1	TRBJ2-7	14	-	-	TGCAGCGTTGACCAGGACAGCCGACCCTACGAGCAGTACTTC	CSVDQDSRPYEQYF
TRBV19	TRBJ1-1	14	-	-	TGTGCCAGTAGTATACCAGGGGCGAACACTGAAGCTTTCTTT	CASSIPGANTEAFF
TRBV2	TRBJ1-1	15	TRBD1	-	TGTGCCAGCAGTGAAGTTCAGGGGGCCAAAACTGAAGCTTTCTTT	CASSEVQGAKTEAFF
TRBV10-3	TRBJ1-1	14	-	-	TGTGCCATCTCGCAGGGGATCGATAGCACTGAAGCTTTCTTT	CAISQGIDSTEAFF
TRBV5-1	TRBJ1-4	15	-	-	TGCGCCAGCAGCTTGGAGGGGGTAGATAATGAAAAACTGTTTTTT	CASSLEGVDNEKLFF
TRBV5-1	TRBJ2-1	16	TRBD2	-	TGCGCCAGCAGGTTAATTTTAGCGGGGGGGAATAATGAGCAGTTCTTC	CASRLILAGGNNEQFF
TRBV4-2	TRBJ1-2	15	TRBD1	-	TGTGCCAGCAGCCAAGAGCCGACAGGGGCCTATGGCTACACCTTC	CASSQEPTGAYGYTF
TRBV20-1	TRBJ2-3	15	TRBD2	many	TGCAGTGCTAGTAGGACTAGCGGGGGCACAGATACGCAGTATTTT	CSASRTSGGTDTQYF
TRBV1	TRBJ2-3	17	-	-	TGCACCAGCAGCCAAGATGGGGGGGACGACCCCACAGATACGCAGTATTTT	CTSSQDGGDDPTDTQYF
TRBV24-1	TRBJ1-5	15	-	-	TGTGCCACCAGTGATCGTCGAGTTAGCAATCAGCCCCAGCATTTT	CATSDRRVSNQPQHF
TRBV2	TRBJ1-5	14	-	-	TGTGCCAGCAGTCTCACTGAATGGGCCCAGCCCCAGCATTTT	CASSLTEWAQPQHF
TRBV3-1/TRBV3-2	TRBJ1-1	14	-	once	TGTGCCAGCAGCCAAGGGACAGCGAACACTGAAGCTTTCTTT	CASSQGTANTEAFF
TRBV28	TRBJ1-3	15	TRBD1	-	TGTGCCATCATGGTGGACAGGGCTGCTGGAAACACCATATATTTT	CAIMVDRAAGNTIYF
TRBV7-7	TRBJ2-2	17	TRBD1	-	TGTGCTAGCAGCCCAAAAGGGACAGGGGAGACCACCGGGGAGCTGTTTTTT	CASSPKGTGETTGELFF
TRBV4-1	TRBJ1-2	15	-	few	TGCGCCAGCAGCCAAGATCGTACGGTTTACTATGGCTACACCTTC	CASSQDRTVYYGYTF
TRBV7-2	TRBJ1-3	16	-	-	TGTGCCAGCAGCTTAACTAGGACGGGCTCTGGAAACACCATATATTTT	CASSLTRTGSGNTIYF
TRBV7-9	TRBJ2-2	14	-	-	TGTGCCAGCAGCTTGGGCACCTACACCGGGGAGCTGTTTTTT	CASSLGTYTGELFF
TRBV4-1	TRBJ2-7	16	-	-	TGCGCCAGCAGCCAAGATGTGAGACAGATTAACTACGAGCAGTACTTC	CASSQDVRQINYEQYF
TRBV5-1	TRBJ2-3	18	TRBD2	-	TGCGCCAGCAGCTTGGCACTAGCGGGGGGACATAGCACAGATACGCAGTATTTT	CASSLALAGGHSTDTQYF
TRBV6-5	TRBJ1-2	15	-	-	TGTGCCAGCAGTTACTCGCAGAACATTTACTATGGCTACACCTTC	CASSYSQNIYYGYTF
TRBV3-1/TRBV3-2	TRBJ2-1	15	TRBD2	-	TGTGCCAGCAGCCTGGGACTAGCATACTACAATGAGCAGTTCTTC	CASSLGLAYYNEQFF
TRBV7-6	TRBJ1-1	17	TRBD1	-	TGTGCCAGCAGCGAACAGTACAGGGGGCGGGGGAAGACTGAAGCTTTCTTT	CASSEQYRGRGKTEAFF
TRBV2	TRBJ1-5	14	-	-	TGTGCCACAAATTTGGGAGGGAGGGATCAGCCCCAGCATTTT	CATNLGGRDQPQHF
TRBV6-5	TRBJ1-5	13	-	-	TGTGCCAGCATGCGGGGGGGCAATCAGCCCCAGCATTTT	CASMRGGNQPQHF
TRBV11-1	TRBJ1-5	14	-	-	TGTGCCAGCAGTAAGGGGGTAAACAATCAGCCCCAGCATTTT	CASSKGVNNQPQHF
TRBV27	TRBJ2-3	14	TRBD1	few	TGTGCCAGCAGGGGGACAGGGGGCACAGATACGCAGTATTTT	CASRGTGGTDTQYF
TRBV24-1	TRBJ2-5	16	TRBD2	-	TGTGCCACCAGTGATTCTCTAGCGGGGGGTGGTGAGACCCAGTACTTC	CATSDSLAGGGETQYF
TRBV9	TRBJ2-5	16	TRBD1	-	TGTGCCAGCAGCGTGGGACAGGGGATGAAGGGGGAGACCCAGTACTTC	CASSVGQGMKGETQYF
TRBV4-3	TRBJ1-1	15	-	-	TGCGCCAGCAGCCAAGATGTGCAGGGCGACACTGAAGCTTTCTTT	CASSQDVQGDTEAFF
TRBV7-2	TRBJ2-1	13	-	once	TGTGCCAGCAGGGCGCAGGCCATCAATGAGCAGTTCTTC	CASRAQAINEQFF
TRBV7-2	TRBJ2-2	15	TRBD2	few	TGTGCCAGCACCTGGCGGGGGACGAACACCGGGGAGCTGTTTTTT	CASTWRGTNTGELFF
TRBV4-1	TRBJ2-2	15	TRBD2	-	TGCGCCAGCAGCCCGGTAGCGGGGGCCGGCGGGGAGCTGTTTTTT	CASSPVAGAGGELFF
TRBV27	TRBJ1-2	18	-	-	TGTGCCAGCAGTTACGCAGTTCGGGCAGGGACTCCCCACTATGGCTACACCTTC	CASSYAVRAGTPHYGYTF
TRBV24-1	TRBJ2-2	17	TRBD2	many	TGTGCCACCAGTGATTTATCCGGGGGGATTAACACCGGGGAGCTGTTTTTT	CATSDLSGGINTGELFF